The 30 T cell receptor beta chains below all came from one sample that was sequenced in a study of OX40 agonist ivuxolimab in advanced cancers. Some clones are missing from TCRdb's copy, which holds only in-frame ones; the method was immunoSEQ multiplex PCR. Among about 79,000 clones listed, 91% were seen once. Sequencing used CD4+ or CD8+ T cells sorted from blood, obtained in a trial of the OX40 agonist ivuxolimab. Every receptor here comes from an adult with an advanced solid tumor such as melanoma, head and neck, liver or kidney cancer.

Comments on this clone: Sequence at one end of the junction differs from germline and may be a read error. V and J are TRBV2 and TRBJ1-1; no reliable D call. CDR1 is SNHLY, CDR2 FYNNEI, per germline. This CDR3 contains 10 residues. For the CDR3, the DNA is TGTGCCAGCAGTCCCCGGGCGGGGTACTTT. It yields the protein CASSPRAGYF.

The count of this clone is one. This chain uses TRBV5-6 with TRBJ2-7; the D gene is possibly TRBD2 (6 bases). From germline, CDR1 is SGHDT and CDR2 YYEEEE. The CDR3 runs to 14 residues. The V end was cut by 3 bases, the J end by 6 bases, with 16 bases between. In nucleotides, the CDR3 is TGTGCCAGCAGCTCGTCCGGGGGTCGCGGCGAGCAGTACTTC. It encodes CASSSSGGRGEQYF.

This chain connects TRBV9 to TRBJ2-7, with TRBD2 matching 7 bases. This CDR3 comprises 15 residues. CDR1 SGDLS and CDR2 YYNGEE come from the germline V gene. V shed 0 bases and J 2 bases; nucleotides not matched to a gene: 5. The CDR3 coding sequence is TGTGCCAGCAGCGTAGTAGCGGGCCCAACCTACGAGCAGTACTTC. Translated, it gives CASSVVAGPTYEQYF.

The DNA of the CDR3 is TGTGCCAGTAGGGGGACCAGGTGGGCAGATACGCAGTATTTT. Protein sequence: CASRGTRWADTQYF. The V call is TRBV19, the J call TRBJ2-3; the D call may be TRBD1 or TRBD2 (5 bases each). Germline V gene lookup returns CDR1 LNHDA and CDR2 SQIVND (reference sequence). The V end lost 6 bases, the J end lost 4 bases, and 14 bases lay between the germline ends. CDR3 length: 14 residues.

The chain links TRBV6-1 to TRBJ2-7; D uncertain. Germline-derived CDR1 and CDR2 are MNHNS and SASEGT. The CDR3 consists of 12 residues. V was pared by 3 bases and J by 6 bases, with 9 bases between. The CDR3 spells CASSDRGLEQYF. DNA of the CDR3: TGTGCCAGCAGTGACCGTGGGCTCGAGCAGTACTTC.

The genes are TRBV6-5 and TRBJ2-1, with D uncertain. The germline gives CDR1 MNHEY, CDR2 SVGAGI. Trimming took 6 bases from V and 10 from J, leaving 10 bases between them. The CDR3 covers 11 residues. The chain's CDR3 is CASSRKGEQFF. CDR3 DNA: TGTGCCAGCAGCCGAAAAGGGGAGCAGTTCTTC.

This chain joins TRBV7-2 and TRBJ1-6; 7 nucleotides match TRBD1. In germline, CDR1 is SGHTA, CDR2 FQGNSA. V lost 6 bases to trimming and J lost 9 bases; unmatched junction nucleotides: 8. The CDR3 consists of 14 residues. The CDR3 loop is CASRETGISSPLHF. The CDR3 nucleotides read TGTGCCAGCAGGGAGACAGGGATCAGTTCACCCCTCCACTTT.

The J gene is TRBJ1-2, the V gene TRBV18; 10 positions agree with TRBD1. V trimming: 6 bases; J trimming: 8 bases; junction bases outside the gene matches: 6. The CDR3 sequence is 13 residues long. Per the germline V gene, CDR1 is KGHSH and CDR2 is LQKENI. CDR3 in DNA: TGTGCCAGCTCCCCGGGACAGGGGAAGGGCTACACCTTC. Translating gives CASSPGQGKGYTF.

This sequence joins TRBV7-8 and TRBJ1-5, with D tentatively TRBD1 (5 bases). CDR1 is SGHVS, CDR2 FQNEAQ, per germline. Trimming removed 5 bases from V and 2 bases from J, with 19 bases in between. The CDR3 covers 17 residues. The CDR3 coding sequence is TGTGCCAGCAGCCCCGATCTGGGACTCCAAGGCAATCAGCCCCAGCATTTT. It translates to CASSPDLGLQGNQPQHF. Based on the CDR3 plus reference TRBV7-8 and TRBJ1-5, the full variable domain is GAGVSQSPRYKVAKRGQDVALRCDPISGHVSLFWYQQALGQGPEFLTYFQNEAQLDKSGLPSDRFFAERPEGSVSTLKIQRTQQEDSAVYLCASSPDLGLQGNQPQHFGDGTRLSIL.

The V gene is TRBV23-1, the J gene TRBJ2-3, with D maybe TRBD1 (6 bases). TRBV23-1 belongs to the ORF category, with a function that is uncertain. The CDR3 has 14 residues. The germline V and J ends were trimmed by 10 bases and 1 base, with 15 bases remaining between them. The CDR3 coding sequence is TGCGCCACCTTAGTTTGGACAGGCACAGATACGCAGTATTTT. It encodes CATLVWTGTDTQYF.

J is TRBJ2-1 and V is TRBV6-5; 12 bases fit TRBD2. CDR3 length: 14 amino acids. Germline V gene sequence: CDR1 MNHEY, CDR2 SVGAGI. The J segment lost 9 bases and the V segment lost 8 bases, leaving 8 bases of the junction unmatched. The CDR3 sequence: CASQSSGRAGEQFF. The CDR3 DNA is TGTGCCAGCCAGTCTAGCGGGAGGGCGGGTGAGCAGTTCTTC.

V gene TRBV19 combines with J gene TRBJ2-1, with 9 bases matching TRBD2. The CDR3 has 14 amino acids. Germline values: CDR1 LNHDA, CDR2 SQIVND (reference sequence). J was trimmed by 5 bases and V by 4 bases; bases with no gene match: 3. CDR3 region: CASSRVAGDNEQFF. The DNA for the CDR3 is TGTGCCAGTAGTAGGGTAGCGGGGGACAATGAGCAGTTCTTC.

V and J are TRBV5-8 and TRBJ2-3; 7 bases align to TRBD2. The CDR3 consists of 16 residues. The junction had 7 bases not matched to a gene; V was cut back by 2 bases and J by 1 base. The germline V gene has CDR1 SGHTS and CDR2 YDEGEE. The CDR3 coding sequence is TGTGCCAGCAGCTTTATTGTAACTAGCGGCACAGATACGCAGTATTTT. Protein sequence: CASSFIVTSGTDTQYF.

Here the CDR3 DNA reads TGTGCCAGCAGTTTGTCCACGGGGAGCGGGGAGCTGTTTTTT. It is translated as CASSLSTGSGELFF. This sequence joins TRBV27 and TRBJ2-2; D perhaps matches TRBD2 (5 bases). Trimming pared 3 bases from V and 7 bases from J, leaving 12 bases between. This CDR3 region has 14 residues. The germline gives CDR1 MNHEY, CDR2 SMNVEV (reference sequence).

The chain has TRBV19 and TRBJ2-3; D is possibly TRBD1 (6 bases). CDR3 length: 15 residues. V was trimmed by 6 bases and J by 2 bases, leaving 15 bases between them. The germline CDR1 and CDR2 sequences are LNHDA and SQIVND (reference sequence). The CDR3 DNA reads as TGTGCCAGTAGGTCCCAGGGGCAGGACACAGATACGCAGTATTTT. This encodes CASRSQGQDTDTQYF. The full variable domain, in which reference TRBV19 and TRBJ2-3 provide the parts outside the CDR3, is DGGITQSPKYLFRKEGQNVTLSCEQNLNHDAMYWYRQDPGQGLRLIYYSQIVNDFQKGDIAEGYSVSREKKESFPLTVTSAQKNPTAFYLCASRSQGQDTDTQYFGPGTRLTVL.

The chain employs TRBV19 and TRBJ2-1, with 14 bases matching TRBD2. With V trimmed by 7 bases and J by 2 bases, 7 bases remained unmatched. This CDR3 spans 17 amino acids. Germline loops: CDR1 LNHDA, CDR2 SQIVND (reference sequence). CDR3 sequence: CASKGTSGSQAYNEQFF. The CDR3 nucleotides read TGTGCCAGTAAGGGGACTAGCGGGAGCCAAGCCTACAATGAGCAGTTCTTC.

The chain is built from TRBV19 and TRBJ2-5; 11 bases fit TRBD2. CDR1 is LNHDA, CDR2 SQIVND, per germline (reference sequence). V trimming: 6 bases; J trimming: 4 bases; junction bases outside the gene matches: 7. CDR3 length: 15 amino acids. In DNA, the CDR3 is TGTGCCAGTAGCCCACCGACTAGCGGGGTAGAGACCCAGTACTTC. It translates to CASSPPTSGVETQYF.

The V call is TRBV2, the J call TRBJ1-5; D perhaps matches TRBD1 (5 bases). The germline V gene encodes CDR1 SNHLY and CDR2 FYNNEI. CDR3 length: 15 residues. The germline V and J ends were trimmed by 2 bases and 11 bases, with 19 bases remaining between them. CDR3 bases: TGTGCCAGCAGTGAACGTGGGACCCTATTTCGAGCCCAGCATTTT. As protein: CASSERGTLFRAQHF.

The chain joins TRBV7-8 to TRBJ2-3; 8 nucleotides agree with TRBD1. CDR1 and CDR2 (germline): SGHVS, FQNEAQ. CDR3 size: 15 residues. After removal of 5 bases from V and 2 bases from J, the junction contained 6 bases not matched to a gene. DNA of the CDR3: TGTGCCAGCAGCCCGACAGGGGCTTCCACAGATACGCAGTATTTT. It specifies CASSPTGASTDTQYF.

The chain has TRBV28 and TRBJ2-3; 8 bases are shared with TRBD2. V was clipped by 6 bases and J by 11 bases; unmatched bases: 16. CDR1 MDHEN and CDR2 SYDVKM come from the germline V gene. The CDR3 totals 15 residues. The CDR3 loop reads CASSYDGTRGGLQYF. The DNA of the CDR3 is TGTGCCAGCAGCTACGACGGGACTAGAGGCGGGTTGCAGTATTTT.

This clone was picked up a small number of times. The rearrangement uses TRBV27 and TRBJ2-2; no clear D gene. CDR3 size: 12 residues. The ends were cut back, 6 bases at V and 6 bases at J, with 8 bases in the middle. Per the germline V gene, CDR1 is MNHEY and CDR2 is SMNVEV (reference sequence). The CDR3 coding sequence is TGTGCCAGCAGCCGCCGGTCCGGGGAGCTGTTTTTT. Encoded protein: CASSRRSGELFF.

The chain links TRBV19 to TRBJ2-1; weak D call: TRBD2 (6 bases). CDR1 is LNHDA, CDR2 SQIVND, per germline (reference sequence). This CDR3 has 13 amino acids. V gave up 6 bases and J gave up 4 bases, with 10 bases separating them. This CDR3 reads CASRAGGYNEQFF. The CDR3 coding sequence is TGTGCCAGTAGAGCCGGGGGATACAATGAGCAGTTCTTC.

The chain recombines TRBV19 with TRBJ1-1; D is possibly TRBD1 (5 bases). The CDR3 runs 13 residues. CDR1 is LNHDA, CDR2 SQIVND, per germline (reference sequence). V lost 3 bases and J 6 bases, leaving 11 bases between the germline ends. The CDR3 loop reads CASSMLTGAEAFF. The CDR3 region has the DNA TGTGCCAGTAGTATGTTAACGGGGGCTGAAGCTTTCTTT.

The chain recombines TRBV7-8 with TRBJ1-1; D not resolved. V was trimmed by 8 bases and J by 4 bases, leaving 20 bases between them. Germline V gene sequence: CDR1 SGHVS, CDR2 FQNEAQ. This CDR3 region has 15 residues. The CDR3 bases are TGTGCCAGCCGCCACAGTGGTGGGTGGCCCACTGAAGCTTTCTTT. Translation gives CASRHSGGWPTEAFF.

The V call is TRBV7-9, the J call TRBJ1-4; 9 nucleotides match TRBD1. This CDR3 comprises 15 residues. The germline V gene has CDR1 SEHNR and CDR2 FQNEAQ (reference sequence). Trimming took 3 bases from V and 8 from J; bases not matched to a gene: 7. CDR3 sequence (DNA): TGTGCCAGCAGCTTGGGGGACAGGGAGGGAGAAAAACTGTTTTTT. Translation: CASSLGDREGEKLFF.

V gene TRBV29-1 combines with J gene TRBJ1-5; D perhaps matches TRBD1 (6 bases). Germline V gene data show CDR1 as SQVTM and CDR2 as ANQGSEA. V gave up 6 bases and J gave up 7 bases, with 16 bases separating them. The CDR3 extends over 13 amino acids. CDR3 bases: TGCAGCGTGCCGGGACAAAGGGACCAGCCCCAGCATTTT. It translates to CSVPGQRDQPQHF.

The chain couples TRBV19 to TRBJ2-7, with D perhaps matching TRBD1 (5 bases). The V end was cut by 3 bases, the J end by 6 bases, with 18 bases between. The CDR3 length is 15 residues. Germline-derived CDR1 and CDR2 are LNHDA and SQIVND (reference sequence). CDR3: CASSILGQGIGEQYF. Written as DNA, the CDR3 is TGTGCCAGTAGTATTTTAGGGCAGGGTATCGGCGAGCAGTACTTC.

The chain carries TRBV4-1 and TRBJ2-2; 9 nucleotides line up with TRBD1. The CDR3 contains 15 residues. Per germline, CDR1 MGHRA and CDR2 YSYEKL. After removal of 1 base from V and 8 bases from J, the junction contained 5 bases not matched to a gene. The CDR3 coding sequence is TGCGCCAGCAGCCAAGGACAGGGGGTCTTAGGGGAGCTGTTTTTT. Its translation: CASSQGQGVLGELFF.

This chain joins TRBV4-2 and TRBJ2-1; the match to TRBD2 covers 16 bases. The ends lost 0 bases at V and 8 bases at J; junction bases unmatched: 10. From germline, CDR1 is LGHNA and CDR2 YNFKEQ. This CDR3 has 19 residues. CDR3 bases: TGTGCCAGCAGCCAAGAAGGTCCCGGGACTAGCGGGAGGGCCGATGAGCAGTTCTTC. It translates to CASSQEGPGTSGRADEQFF.

The CDR3 protein is CASSSQGPSFYEQYF. The CDR3 nucleotides are TGTGCCAGCAGCTCACAGGGGCCATCTTTCTACGAGCAGTACTTC. V and J are TRBV7-9 and TRBJ2-7, with 7 bases identical to TRBD1. CDR3 size: 15 residues. The ends lost 4 bases at V and 3 bases at J; junction bases unmatched: 9. The germline V gene encodes CDR1 SEHNR and CDR2 FQNEAQ (reference sequence).